This TCR beta chain emerged from a study of vaccination effects on CD4 cells after COVID-19. Viral peptide pool expansion of antigen-specific CD4+ T cells preceded sequencing in the ViraFEST assay. The culture ran for 10 days before CD4+ T cells were isolated. Previously uninfected by SARS-CoV-2, the vaccine recipients also showed negative nucleocapsid antibodies. PBMC were cultured at under 2.5 million per well with 9 to 10 IU/ml IL-2 and 10 ug/ml peptides. Replacing half the medium with IL-2 medium was done on days 3 and 7. Turning to this clone: Antigen: not known.

The CDR3 length is 15 residues. Germline V gene lookup returns CDR1 MNHEY and CDR2 SMNVEV (reference sequence). V dropped 4 bases and J dropped 0 bases, with 10 bases sitting between them. Study results and caveats: Clonal contraction was marked in infection- and vaccine-induced clones late after vaccination. Healthy vaccinees had only 1 of 255 vaccine-induced clones cross-react with common cold coronaviruses.

The repertoire was sequenced with immunoSEQ multiplex PCR; TCRdb's copy has only in-frame clones and lacks some. The sample records about 20,000 clones, approximately 70% being singletons. The receptor's source is a human donor who received a COVID-19 vaccine. This material consisted of CD4+ T cells from PBMCs cultured with HCoV-NL63 spike peptides, taken before COVID-19 vaccination. V and J are TRBV27 and TRBJ1-5, with D perhaps matching TRBD1 (6 bases). CDR3 DNA sequence: TGTGCCAGCAGTTCAGGACAGACTAGCAATCAGCCCCAGCATTTT. Translating gives CASSSGQTSNQPQHF.